A single sample gave rise to the 11 T cell receptor beta chains below, sequenced in a study of OX40 agonist ivuxolimab in advanced cancers. The repertoire was sequenced with immunoSEQ multiplex PCR; TCRdb's copy has only in-frame clones and lacks some. The data contain 49,000 or so clones, 70% to 90% of them singletons. Specimen: CD4+ or CD8+ T cells sorted from blood, collected in a trial of the OX40 agonist ivuxolimab. These TCRs come from an adult with an advanced solid tumor such as melanoma, head and neck, liver or kidney cancer.

CDR3 region: CATSSSAASGRACEQFF. The CDR3 bases are TGTGCCACCAGCAGTTCCGCTGCTAGCGGGAGGGCCTGTGAGCAGTTCTTC. This chain connects TRBV15 to TRBJ2-1; TRBD2 aligns across 12 bases. Per germline, CDR1 LNHNV and CDR2 YYDKDF (reference sequence). This CDR3 has 17 residues. V lost 3 bases, J lost 9 bases, and 12 bases stayed unmatched.

V is TRBV29-1 and J is TRBJ2-2; 8 positions agree with TRBD2. The ends lost 5 bases at V and 1 base at J; junction bases unmatched: 6. CDR1 is SQVTM and CDR2 is ANQGSEA in the germline V gene. The CDR3 has 15 residues. The CDR3 DNA sequence: TGCAGCGTTCACAGCGGGAGCTTGAACACCGGGGAGCTGTTTTTT. Translating it yields CSVHSGSLNTGELFF.

This chain links TRBV30 with TRBJ1-1; 8 nucleotides align to TRBD1. V lost 3 bases to trimming and J lost 0 bases; unmatched junction nucleotides: 9. Germline CDR1 is GTSNPN and CDR2 is SVGIG (reference sequence). The length of the CDR3 is 16 residues. The CDR3 coding sequence is TGTGCCTGGAGCTCCCCCTTGACAGGGGTGAACACTGAAGCTTTCTTT. Protein sequence: CAWSSPLTGVNTEAFF.

The V gene is TRBV9, the J gene TRBJ2-3, with D maybe TRBD2 (6 bases). This CDR3 has 15 residues. V lost 3 bases and J 2 bases, leaving 13 bases between the germline ends. Germline loops: CDR1 SGDLS, CDR2 YYNGEE. The CDR3 sequence is CASSAFGGLTDTQYF. The DNA of the CDR3 is TGTGCCAGCAGCGCATTCGGGGGTCTCACAGATACGCAGTATTTT.

The chain links TRBV5-4 to TRBJ2-3; D is ambiguous. The V end was cut by 5 bases, the J end by 0 bases, with 7 bases between. The germline CDR1 and CDR2 sequences are SGHNT and YYREEE (reference sequence). The CDR3 extends over 13 amino acids. The CDR3 protein is CASRTWSTDTQYF. The CDR3 DNA reads as TGTGCCAGCAGGACGTGGAGCACAGATACGCAGTATTTT.

Only one count was recorded for this clone. The V call is TRBV12-5, the J call TRBJ2-5; 8 bases line up with TRBD2. J gave up 1 base and V 7 bases, and 11 bases lay outside the gene matches. The germline V gene has CDR1 LGHNT and CDR2 FRNRAP. The CDR3 totals 16 residues. The CDR3 loop reads CASAPGGEQPQETQYF. The CDR3 DNA is TGTGCTAGTGCCCCCGGGGGGGAGCAGCCCCAAGAGACCCAGTACTTC.

The V and J genes are TRBV5-1 and TRBJ2-7, with D possibly TRBD2 on 5 matching bases. Deletions cut 7 bases from V and 1 base from J, with 12 bases between. The CDR3 extends over 13 amino acids. Germline loops: CDR1 SGHRS, CDR2 YFSETQ. In DNA, the CDR3 is TGCGCCAGCCGCTCCGGGATTTCCTACGAGCAGTACTTC. This codes for CASRSGISYEQYF.

CDR3 amino acids: CASSAPLHYGYTF. The DNA for the CDR3 is TGTGCCAGCAGCGCCCCGTTGCACTATGGCTACACCTTC. The chain has TRBV9 and TRBJ1-2; D gene unclear. The CDR3 runs 13 residues. CDR1 and CDR2 (germline): SGDLS, YYNGEE. V was cut by 3 bases and J by 3 bases, with 9 bases left in between. Full variable domain (outside the CDR3, taken from reference TRBV9 and TRBJ1-2): DSGVTQTPKHLITATGQRVTLRCSPRSGDLSVYWYQQSLDQGLQFLIQYYNGEERAKGNILERFSAQQFPDLHSELNLSSLELGDSALYFCASSAPLHYGYTFGSGTRLTVV.

The chain recombines TRBV27 with TRBJ2-4, with 7 bases that match TRBD1. This CDR3 comprises 16 residues. Germline trimming cut 6 bases from V and 0 bases from J; bases unmatched to any gene: 8. Looked up from germline, CDR1 is MNHEY and CDR2 is SMNVEV (reference sequence). The CDR3 region is CASSPLQGLAKNIQYF. CDR3 DNA: TGTGCCAGCAGCCCTCTACAGGGGCTAGCCAAAAACATTCAGTACTTC.

The chain employs TRBV28 and TRBJ2-7; possible D gene TRBD1, 5 bases. The V and J ends lost 10 bases and 0 bases respectively, with 13 bases between them. The germline V gene encodes CDR1 MDHEN and CDR2 SYDVKM. CDR3 length: 13 amino acids. The CDR3 DNA sequence: TGTGCCAACAACGACAGCATCTCCTACGAGCAGTACTTC. Its translation: CANNDSISYEQYF.

The chain recombines TRBV5-5 with TRBJ1-6, with D unclear. The ends were cut back, 3 bases at V and 5 bases at J, with 9 bases in the middle. This CDR3 is 14 amino acids long. CDR1 and CDR2 from the germline V gene are SGHKS and YYEKEE (reference sequence). CDR3 bases: TGTGCCAGCAGCTCCCCCCGTCATAATTCACCCCTCCACTTT. Encoded protein: CASSSPRHNSPLHF.